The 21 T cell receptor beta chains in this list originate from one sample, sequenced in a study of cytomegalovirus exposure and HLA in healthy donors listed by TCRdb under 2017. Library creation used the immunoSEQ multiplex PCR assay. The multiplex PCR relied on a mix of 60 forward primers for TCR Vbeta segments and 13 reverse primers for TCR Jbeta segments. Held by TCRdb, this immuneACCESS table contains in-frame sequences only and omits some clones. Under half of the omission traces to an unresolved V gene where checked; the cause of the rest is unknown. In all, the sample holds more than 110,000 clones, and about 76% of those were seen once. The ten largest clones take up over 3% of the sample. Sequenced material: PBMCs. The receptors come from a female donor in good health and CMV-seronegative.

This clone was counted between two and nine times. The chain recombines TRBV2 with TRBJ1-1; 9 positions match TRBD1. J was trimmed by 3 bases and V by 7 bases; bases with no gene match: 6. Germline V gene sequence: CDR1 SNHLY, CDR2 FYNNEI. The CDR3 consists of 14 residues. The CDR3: CASKAWDRDTEAFF. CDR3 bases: TGTGCCAGCAAGGCATGGGACAGGGACACTGAAGCTTTCTTT.

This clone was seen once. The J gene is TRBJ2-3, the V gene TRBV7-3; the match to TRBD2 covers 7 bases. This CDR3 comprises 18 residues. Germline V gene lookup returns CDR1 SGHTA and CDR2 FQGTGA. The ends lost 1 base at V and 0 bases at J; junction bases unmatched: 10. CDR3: CASSLNAWWEGSTDTQYF. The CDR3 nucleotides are TGTGCCAGCAGCTTAAATGCTTGGTGGGAGGGAAGCACAGATACGCAGTATTTT.

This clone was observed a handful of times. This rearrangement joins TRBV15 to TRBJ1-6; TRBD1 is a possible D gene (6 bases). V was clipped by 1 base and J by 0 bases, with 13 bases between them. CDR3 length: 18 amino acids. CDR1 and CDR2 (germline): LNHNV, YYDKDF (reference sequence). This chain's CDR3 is CATSRGSGAHSYNSPLHF. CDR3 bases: TGTGCCACCAGCAGAGGATCAGGGGCCCACTCCTATAATTCACCCCTCCACTTT. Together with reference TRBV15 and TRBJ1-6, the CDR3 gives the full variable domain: DAMVIQNPRYQVTQFGKPVTLSCSQTLNHNVMYWYQQKSSQAPKLLFHYYDKDFNNEADTPDNFQSRRPNTSFCFLDIRSPGLGDTAMYLCATSRGSGAHSYNSPLHFGNGTRLTVT.

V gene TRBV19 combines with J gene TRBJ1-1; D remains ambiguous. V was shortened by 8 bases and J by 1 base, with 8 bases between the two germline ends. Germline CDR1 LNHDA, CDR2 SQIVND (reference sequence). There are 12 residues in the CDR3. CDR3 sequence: CASDQENTEAFF. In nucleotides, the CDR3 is TGTGCCAGTGACCAGGAGAACACTGAAGCTTTCTTT.

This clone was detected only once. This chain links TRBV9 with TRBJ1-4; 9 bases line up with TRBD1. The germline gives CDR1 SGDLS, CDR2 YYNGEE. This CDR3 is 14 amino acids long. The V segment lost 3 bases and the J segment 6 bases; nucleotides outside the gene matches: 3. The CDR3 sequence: CASSARQGDEKLFF. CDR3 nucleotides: TGTGCCAGCAGCGCCCGACAGGGGGATGAAAAACTGTTTTTT. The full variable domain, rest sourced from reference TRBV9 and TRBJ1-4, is DSGVTQTPKHLITATGQRVTLRCSPRSGDLSVYWYQQSLDQGLQFLIQYYNGEERAKGNILERFSAQQFPDLHSELNLSSLELGDSALYFCASSARQGDEKLFFGSGTQLSVL.

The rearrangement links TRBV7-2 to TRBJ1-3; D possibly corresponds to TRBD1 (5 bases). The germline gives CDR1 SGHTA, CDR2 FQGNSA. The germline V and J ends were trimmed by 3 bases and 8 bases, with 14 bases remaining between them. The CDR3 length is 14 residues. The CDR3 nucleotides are TGTGCCAGCAGCTTCCAGGGCCTTGCGGACACCATATATTTT. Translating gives CASSFQGLADTIYF.

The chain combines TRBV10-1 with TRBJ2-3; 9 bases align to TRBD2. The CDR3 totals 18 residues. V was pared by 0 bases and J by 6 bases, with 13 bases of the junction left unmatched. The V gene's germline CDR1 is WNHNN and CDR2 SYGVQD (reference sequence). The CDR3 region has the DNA TGCGCCAGCAGTGAGTCGGAATTAGCTAGCGGGGCGAGGGATACGCAGTATTTT. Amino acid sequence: CASSESELASGARDTQYF.

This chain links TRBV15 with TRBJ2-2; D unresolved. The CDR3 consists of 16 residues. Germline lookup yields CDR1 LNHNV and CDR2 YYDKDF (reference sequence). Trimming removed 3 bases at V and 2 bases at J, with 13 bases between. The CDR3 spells CATSREWAVNTGELFF. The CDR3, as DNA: TGTGCCACCAGCAGGGAATGGGCCGTAAACACCGGGGAGCTGTTTTTT.

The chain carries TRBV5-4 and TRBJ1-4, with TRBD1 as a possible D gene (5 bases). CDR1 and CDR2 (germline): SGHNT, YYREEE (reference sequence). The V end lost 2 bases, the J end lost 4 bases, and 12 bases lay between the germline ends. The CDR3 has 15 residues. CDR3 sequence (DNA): TGTGCCAGCAGCTTTGGGTCAGGGCTTAATGAAAAACTGTTTTTT. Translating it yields CASSFGSGLNEKLFF.

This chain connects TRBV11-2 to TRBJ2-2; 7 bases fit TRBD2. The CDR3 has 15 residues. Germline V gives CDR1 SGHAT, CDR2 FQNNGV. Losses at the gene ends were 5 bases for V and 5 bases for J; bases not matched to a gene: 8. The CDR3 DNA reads TGTGCCAGCAGCGGTCTGGCGGGGGTTACCGGGGAGCTGTTTTTT. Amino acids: CASSGLAGVTGELFF.

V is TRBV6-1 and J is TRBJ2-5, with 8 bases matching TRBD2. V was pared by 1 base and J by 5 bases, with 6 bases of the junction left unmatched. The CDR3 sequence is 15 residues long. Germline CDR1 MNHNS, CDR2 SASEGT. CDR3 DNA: TGTGCCAGCAGTGAAGTGCGGGGGGAGGCGGAGACCCAGTACTTC. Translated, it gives CASSEVRGEAETQYF.

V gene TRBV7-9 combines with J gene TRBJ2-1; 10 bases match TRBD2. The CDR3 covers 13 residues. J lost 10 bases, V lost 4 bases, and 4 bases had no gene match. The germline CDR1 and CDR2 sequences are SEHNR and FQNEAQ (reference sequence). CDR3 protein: CASSWTSGQEQFF. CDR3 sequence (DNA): TGTGCCAGCAGCTGGACTAGCGGACAGGAGCAGTTCTTC.

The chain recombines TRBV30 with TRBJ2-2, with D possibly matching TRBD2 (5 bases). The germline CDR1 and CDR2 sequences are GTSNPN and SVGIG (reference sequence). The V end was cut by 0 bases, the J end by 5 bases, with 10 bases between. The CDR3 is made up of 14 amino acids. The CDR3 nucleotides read TGTGCCTGGAGTGTACTAGTAGGGACCGGGGAGCTGTTTTTT. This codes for CAWSVLVGTGELFF.

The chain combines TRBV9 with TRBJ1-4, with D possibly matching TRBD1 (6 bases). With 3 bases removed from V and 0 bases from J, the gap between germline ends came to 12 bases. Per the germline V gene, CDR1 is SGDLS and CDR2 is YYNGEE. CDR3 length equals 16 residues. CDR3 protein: CASSEKSGATNEKLFF. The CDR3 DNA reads TGTGCCAGCAGCGAAAAGTCAGGGGCAACTAATGAAAAACTGTTTTTT.

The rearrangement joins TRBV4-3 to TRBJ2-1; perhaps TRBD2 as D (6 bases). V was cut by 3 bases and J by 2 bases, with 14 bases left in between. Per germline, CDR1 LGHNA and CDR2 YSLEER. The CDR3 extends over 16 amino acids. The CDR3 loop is CASSHLKGGTYNEQFF. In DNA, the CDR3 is TGCGCCAGCAGCCACCTCAAGGGCGGGACCTACAATGAGCAGTTCTTC.

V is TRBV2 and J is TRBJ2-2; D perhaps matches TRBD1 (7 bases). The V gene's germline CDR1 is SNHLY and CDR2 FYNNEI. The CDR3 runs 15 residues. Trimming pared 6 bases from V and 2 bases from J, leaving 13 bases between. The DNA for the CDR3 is TGTGCCAGCAGGAAGACAGGGACTAACACCGGGGAGCTGTTTTTT. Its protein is CASRKTGTNTGELFF.

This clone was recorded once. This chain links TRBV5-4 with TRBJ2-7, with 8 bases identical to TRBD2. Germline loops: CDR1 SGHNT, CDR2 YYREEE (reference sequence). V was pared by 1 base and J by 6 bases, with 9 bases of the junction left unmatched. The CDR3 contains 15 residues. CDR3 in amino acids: CASSLWGGRIGEQYF. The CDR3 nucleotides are TGTGCCAGCAGCTTGTGGGGCGGGAGGATCGGCGAGCAGTACTTC.

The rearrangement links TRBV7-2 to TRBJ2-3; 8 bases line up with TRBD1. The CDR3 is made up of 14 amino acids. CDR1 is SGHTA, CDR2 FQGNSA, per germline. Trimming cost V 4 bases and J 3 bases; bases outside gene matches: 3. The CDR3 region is CASSSGQGTDTQYF. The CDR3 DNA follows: TGTGCCAGCAGCTCAGGACAGGGAACAGATACGCAGTATTTT.

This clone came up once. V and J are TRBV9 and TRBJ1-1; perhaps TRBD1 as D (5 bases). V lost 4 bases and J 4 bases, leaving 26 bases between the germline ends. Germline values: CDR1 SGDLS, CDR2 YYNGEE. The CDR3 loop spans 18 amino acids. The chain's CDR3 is CASSLLTGGLGGGTEAFF. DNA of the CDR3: TGTGCCAGCAGCCTCCTCACTGGAGGGTTGGGGGGGGGCACTGAAGCTTTCTTT.

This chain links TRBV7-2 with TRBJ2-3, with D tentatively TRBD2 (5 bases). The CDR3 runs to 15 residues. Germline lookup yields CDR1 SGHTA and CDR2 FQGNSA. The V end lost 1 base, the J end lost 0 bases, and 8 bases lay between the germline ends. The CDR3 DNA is TGTGCCAGCAGCTTAGGGACTCCAAGCACAGATACGCAGTATTTT. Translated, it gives CASSLGTPSTDTQYF.

CDR3 protein: CASSPRGNNEQFF. Here the CDR3 DNA reads TGTGCCAGCTCACCAAGGGGGAACAATGAGCAGTTCTTC. The chain employs TRBV18 and TRBJ2-1; tentatively, D is TRBD1 (6 bases). The CDR3 totals 13 residues. CDR1 and CDR2 from the germline V gene are KGHSH and LQKENI. V was trimmed by 2 bases and J by 5 bases, leaving 7 bases between them.